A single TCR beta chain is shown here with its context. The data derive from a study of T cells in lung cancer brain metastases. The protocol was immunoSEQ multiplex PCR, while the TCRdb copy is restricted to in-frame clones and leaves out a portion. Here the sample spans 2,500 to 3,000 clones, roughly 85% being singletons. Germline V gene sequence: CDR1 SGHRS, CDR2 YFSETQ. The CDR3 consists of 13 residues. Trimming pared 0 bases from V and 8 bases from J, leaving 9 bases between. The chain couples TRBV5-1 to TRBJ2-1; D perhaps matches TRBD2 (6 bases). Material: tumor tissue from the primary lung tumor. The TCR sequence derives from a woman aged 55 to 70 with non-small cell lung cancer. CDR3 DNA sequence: TGCGCCAGCAGCTTGGCCCCGGGGGATGAGCAGTTCTTC. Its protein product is CASSLAPGDEQFF.